This TCR beta chain was captured in a study of regulatory T cells in long-lasting Graves disease. General study findings and limits: Persistent Graves' disease cases displayed lower TCR diversity than newly diagnosed ones. Favored gene segments in persistent disease were TRBV28, TRBJ1-2 and TRBJ2-5.

Time point denoted: newly diagnosed GD, antithyroid drugs for less than 3 months. Generation of the TCR library employed RNA extracted from PBMCs. For TCR beta, libraries came from iRepertoire HTBI primers and Arm-PCR of CDR3 regions. Each CDR3 protein gets one entry after TCRdb re-called the multiplex PCR reads with MiXCR. In the table there are 450,000 to 600,000 distinct CDR3 sequences, 13% of which are singletons. The germline V gene encodes CDR1 SGHRS and CDR2 YFSETQ. The CDR3 contains 15 residues. Trimming cost V 2 bases and J 4 bases; bases outside gene matches: 5. About this clonotype: What it binds is unknown.

Another study also made use of these data, one on T cells in Graves' hyperthyroidism and ophthalmopathy. That study reports: Most clonotypes that expanded in the thyroid above 0.001 also showed up in blood. In validation, the model predicted ophthalmopathy. These predictions came a median about 6.5 months before onset.

The sample was peripheral blood mononuclear cells (PBMCs), taken at new diagnosis, from a patient treated with antithyroid drugs. This TCR was recovered from a young man with Graves disease. This chain connects TRBV5-1 to TRBJ2-7; 11 nucleotides align to TRBD1. For the CDR3, the DNA is TGCGCCAGCAGCTTCCCCGGGACAGGGGGATACGAGCAGTACTTC. This gives the protein CASSFPGTGGYEQYF.